Listed here are 21 T cell receptor beta chains from one sample, sequenced in a study of read filtering for tumor transcriptome and immune sequencing. This library used around 400 ng RNA and molecular barcoded adaptors spanning alpha/delta and beta/gamma chains. TCRdb independently ran MiXCR on the reads; one entry per CDR3 protein. Of 45,000 to 55,000 distinct CDR3 sequences in the sample, around 19% were seen once. Input material: a population of CD138-negative cells sorted from bone marrow. The receptors stem from a donor aged 40 or over with multiple myeloma.

This clonotype was found many times. This sequence joins TRBV7-2 and TRBJ2-5; no clear D. Deletions cut 5 bases from V and 1 base from J, with 14 bases between. This CDR3 comprises 15 residues. Looked up from germline, CDR1 is SGHTA and CDR2 is FQGNSA. CDR3 amino acids: CASSVIPGSQETQYF. In DNA form, the CDR3 reads TGTGCCAGCAGCGTTATCCCTGGCAGCCAAGAGACCCAGTACTTC. The whole variable domain, remainder taken from reference TRBV7-2 and TRBJ2-5, is GAGVSQSPSNKVTEKGKDVELRCDPISGHTALYWYRQSLGQGLEFLIYFQGNSAPDKSGLPSDRFSAERTGGSVSTLTIQRTQQEDSAVYLCASSVIPGSQETQYFGPGTRLLVL.

The sample holds many counts of this clonotype. The J gene is TRBJ2-5, the V gene TRBV5-1; weak D call: TRBD2 (5 bases). Trimming stripped 5 bases from V and 0 bases from J, with 14 bases between. Germline V gene sequence: CDR1 SGHRS, CDR2 YFSETQ. The CDR3 extends over 15 amino acids. DNA for the CDR3: TGCGCCAGCAGGTTCACCCCTAGCTACCAAGAGACCCAGTACTTC. Translation: CASRFTPSYQETQYF.

Many counts were recorded for this clonotype. The genes are TRBV20-1 and TRBJ2-3; a possible D gene is TRBD2 (6 bases). The CDR3 runs to 15 residues. Looked up from germline, CDR1 is DFQATT and CDR2 is SNEGSKA (reference sequence). Deletions cut 4 bases from V and 1 base from J, with 15 bases between. The CDR3 nucleotides are TGCAGTGCTAACATTTTAGCGGAGGGCACAGATACGCAGTATTTT. It specifies CSANILAEGTDTQYF.

This clonotype has at least ten counts. V is TRBV9 and J is TRBJ2-2; D not resolved. The CDR3 length is 12 residues. V lost 3 bases to trimming and J lost 6 bases, with 6 bases between them. The germline gives CDR1 SGDLS, CDR2 YYNGEE. The CDR3 protein is CASSGDAGELFF. The CDR3 coding sequence is TGTGCCAGCAGCGGAGACGCCGGGGAGCTGTTTTTT.

This chain joins TRBV28 and TRBJ2-3; D is undetermined. CDR3 length equals 11 residues. The germline V gene encodes CDR1 MDHEN and CDR2 SYDVKM. The V end lost 7 bases, the J end lost 4 bases, and 6 bases lay between the germline ends. The chain's CDR3 is CASTSADTQYF. The CDR3 region has the DNA TGTGCCAGCACGTCCGCAGATACGCAGTATTTT.

V usage is TRBV4-1 and J usage is TRBJ1-1; D unresolved. Looked up from germline, CDR1 is MGHRA and CDR2 is YSYEKL. Trimming removed 1 base at V and 1 base at J, with 13 bases between. This CDR3 contains 16 residues. The chain's CDR3 is CASSQAFTRPNTEAFF. In DNA form, the CDR3 reads TGCGCCAGCAGCCAAGCCTTCACCAGACCGAACACTGAAGCTTTCTTT.

There are many counts of this clonotype. The chain has TRBV11-2 and TRBJ2-1; no firm D call. CDR1 and CDR2 from the germline V gene are SGHAT and FQNNGV. Between the trimmed V and J ends, which lost 1 base and 10 bases, there was a span of 14 bases. The CDR3 is 14 amino acids. This chain's CDR3 is CASSLASARREQFF. For the CDR3, the DNA is TGTGCCAGCAGCTTAGCTTCCGCGAGGCGGGAGCAGTTCTTC.

A remark on this clonotype: This sequence may be a read error, since a much larger clone differs from it by one base. V and J are TRBV6-2 or TRBV6-3 and TRBJ2-3, with D perhaps TRBD1 (5 bases). The V and J ends lost 10 bases and 8 bases respectively, with 19 bases between them. This CDR3 is 13 amino acids long. Germline V lookup: CDR1 MNHEY, CDR2 SVGEGT. The CDR3: CAIQRGGMGTQYF. The CDR3 DNA sequence: TGTGCCATTCAAAGGGGCGGTATGGGTACGCAGTATTTT.

J is TRBJ2-6 and V is TRBV29-1; D gene ambiguous. Germline V gene sequence: CDR1 SQVTM, CDR2 ANQGSEA. This CDR3 contains 13 residues. Trimming left V 4 bases short and J 0 bases short, with 4 bases between. CDR3 sequence: CSVGFSGANVLTF. The CDR3 nucleotides read TGCAGCGTTGGCTTCTCTGGGGCCAACGTCCTGACTTTC.

Points on this clonotype: This may be a read error, as it is one base from a much larger clone. The chain is built from TRBV11-3 and TRBJ1-6; no clear D gene. The CDR3 has 16 residues. Germline assignment: CDR1 SGHNT and CDR2 YENEEA. The CDR3 DNA follows: TGTGCCAGCAGCAAGGTGGGGAACTCCTATAATTCACCCCCCCACTTT. Translating gives CASSKVGNSYNSPPHF.

In its sample, this clonotype was seen many times. The V and J genes are TRBV7-2 and TRBJ2-3; 11 nucleotides agree with TRBD2. The CDR3 has 16 amino acids. Per germline, CDR1 SGHTA and CDR2 FQGNSA. V was clipped by 0 bases and J by 6 bases; unmatched bases: 5. The CDR3 spells CASSLAGTSGPDTQYF. The CDR3, as DNA: TGTGCCAGCAGCTTAGCCGGGACTAGCGGTCCGGATACGCAGTATTTT.

The genes are TRBV6-1 and TRBJ2-1; maybe TRBD2 (6 bases). There are 15 residues in the CDR3. Germline CDR1 MNHNS, CDR2 SASEGT. V was clipped by 7 bases and J by 4 bases, with 17 bases between them. CDR3: CASIGGKAGYNEQFF. The CDR3 nucleotides read TGTGCCAGCATCGGCGGGAAGGCCGGGTACAATGAGCAGTTCTTC.

This clonotype was detected many times. The chain employs TRBV12-3 or TRBV12-4 and TRBJ2-7, with a tentative D call TRBD1 (6 bases). V was clipped by 1 base and J by 3 bases, with 13 bases between them. The CDR3 extends over 15 amino acids. The CDR3 DNA follows: TGTGCCAGCAGTTTAGGGCCCCAGGGGATCTACGAGCAGTACTTC. It encodes CASSLGPQGIYEQYF.

Many counts were recorded for this clonotype. The J gene is TRBJ1-6, the V gene TRBV7-2; D may be TRBD1 (5 bases). The CDR3 extends over 14 amino acids. Trimming took 6 bases from V and 6 from J, leaving 12 bases between them. The germline gives CDR1 SGHTA, CDR2 FQGNSA. CDR3 in DNA: TGTGCCAGCAGAGCCGGGACGGCTAATTCACCCCTCCACTTT. Encoded protein: CASRAGTANSPLHF.

At least ten counts were recorded for this clonotype. This chain joins TRBV2 and TRBJ1-1; D gene uncertain. The CDR3 has 14 amino acids. Germline loops: CDR1 SNHLY, CDR2 FYNNEI. The ends were cut back, 10 bases at V and 4 bases at J, with 19 bases in the middle. Here the CDR3 DNA reads TGTGCCAACCAATTGGACCCGGCGAGCACTGAAGCTTTCTTT. It translates to CANQLDPASTEAFF.

The chain has TRBV5-1 and TRBJ1-5; TRBD1 matches at 7 bases. V trimming: 3 bases; J trimming: 7 bases; junction bases outside the gene matches: 4. Germline V gives CDR1 SGHRS, CDR2 YFSETQ. This CDR3 comprises 13 residues. For the CDR3, the DNA is TGCGCCAGCAGCTCCGGAGGGGGCCAGCCCCAGCATTTT. Its protein is CASSSGGGQPQHF. The complete variable domain, with remaining parts taken from reference TRBV5-1 and TRBJ1-5, reads KAGVTQTPRYLIKTRGQQVTLSCSPISGHRSVSWYQQTPGQGLQFLFEYFSETQRNKGNFPGRFSGRQFSNSRSEMNVSTLELGDSALYLCASSSGGGQPQHFGDGTRLSIL.

With regard to this clonotype: A far larger clone differs by one base, so this is likely a read error. The chain couples TRBV6-1 to TRBJ2-1; 11 bases agree with TRBD2. Looked up from germline, CDR1 is MNHNS and CDR2 is SASEGT. The CDR3 has 15 residues. The CDR3 nucleotides read TGTGCCAGCAGCCAGACTAGCGGGACGTACAATGAGCAGTCCTTC. It yields the protein CASSQTSGTYNEQSF.

This clonotype was picked up many times. V and J are TRBV30 and TRBJ2-1; 15 nucleotides agree with TRBD2. This CDR3 is 15 amino acids long. Germline V CDR1 and CDR2: GTSNPN, SVGIG (reference sequence). With 8 bases clipped from V and 0 bases from J, the junction kept 2 bases outside the gene matches. CDR3 DNA sequence: TGTGCCGGGACTAGCGGGAGGAGCTCCTACAATGAGCAGTTCTTC. This codes for CAGTSGRSSYNEQFF.

This sequence joins TRBV7-8 and TRBJ2-2; TRBD1 agrees at 8 bases. CDR1 SGHVS and CDR2 FQNEAQ come from the germline V gene. This CDR3 is 18 amino acids long. With 1 base clipped from V and 4 bases from J, the junction kept 11 bases outside the gene matches. The CDR3 bases are TGTGCCAGCAGCTTAGTTGTGGTGACAGGGGTAGTCACCGGGGAGCTGTTTTTT. Translating gives CASSLVVVTGVVTGELFF.

Details on this clonotype: The final CDR3 position lacks the conserved phenylalanine or tryptophan, pointing to a likely read error. This chain joins TRBV12-3 or TRBV12-4 and TRBJ1-2; the D is unclear. The V and J ends lost 3 bases and 4 bases respectively, with 9 bases between them. The CDR3 totals 13 residues. The chain's CDR3 is CASSFEQIYGYTL. The CDR3 DNA sequence: TGTGCCAGCAGTTTCGAACAGATCTATGGCTACACCCTC.

Ten or more counts support this clonotype. The CDR3 sequence: CSVGAPGGGYGYTF. The CDR3 DNA sequence: TGCAGCGTGGGGGCTCCGGGGGGGGGCTATGGCTACACCTTC. V is TRBV29-1 and J is TRBJ1-2, with D perhaps matching TRBD1 (6 bases). The CDR3 spans 14 residues. Between the trimmed V and J ends, which lost 6 bases and 4 bases, there was a span of 18 bases. The V gene's germline CDR1 is SQVTM and CDR2 ANQGSEA. Looking up the rest from reference TRBV29-1 and TRBJ1-2 gives the full variable domain: SAVISQKPSRDICQRGTSLTIQCQVDSQVTMMFWYRQQPGQSLTLIATANQGSEATYESGFVIDKFPISRPNLTFSTLTVSNMSPEDSSIYLCSVGAPGGGYGYTFGSGTRLTVV.